This T cell receptor (beta chain) was captured in a study of T cells in Graves' hyperthyroidism and ophthalmopathy. Using RNA transcripts as the source, TCR beta CDR3 regions were amplified. The TCR CDR3 was amplified in a first-round RT-PCR using the HTBI primer set. MiXCR was run by TCRdb on the multiplex PCR reads, yielding one entry per CDR3 protein. The repertoire consists of some 440,000 distinct CDR3 sequences, with around 14% occurring once and the leading ten covering roughly 7.4%. Trimming cost V 4 bases and J 8 bases, with 26 bases left between them. Germline V CDR1 and CDR2: SGDLS, YYNGEE. This CDR3 region has 17 residues. In its sample, this clonotype was seen many times.

V gene TRBV9 combines with J gene TRBJ2-3; no firm D call. The sample taken for sequencing was blood. This TCR was sampled from a young woman with Graves' hyperthyroidism. The CDR3 nucleotides read TGTGCCAGCAGCTCTAGGACCGACTCTCGACCGATGGGTACGCAGTATTTT. Protein sequence: CASSSRTDSRPMGTQYF.